This paragraph reports one TCR beta chain. Its antigen is not known. Data came from immunoSEQ multiplex PCR; TCRdb stores just in-frame clones and leaves some out. The sample consists of tens of thousands of clones, about 83% of them appearing once. This entry comes from a study of radiotherapy plus CTLA-4 blockade in lung cancer. Study-wide context: Objective responses were recorded in 15% to 20% of patients, with disease control recorded in 30% to 35%. Study results and limitations: It was early blood T cell clone dynamics, with interferon-beta, that reportedly best predicted response. After treatment with radiotherapy plus ipilimumab, TCR clones that came from the tumor expanded in blood.

Participants had chemo-refractory metastatic non-small-cell lung cancer and were treated with focal radiation plus ipilimumab CTLA-4 blockade. The CDR3 is 13 amino acids. In germline, CDR1 is MDHEN, CDR2 SYDVKM. V was trimmed by 6 bases and J by 7 bases, leaving 13 bases between them. This TCR derives from a human donor with non-small cell lung cancer who had stable disease on radiotherapy plus ipilimumab. V usage is TRBV28 and J usage is TRBJ1-5; maybe TRBD1 (5 bases). The sequencing here drew on peripheral blood, taken from a patient treated with radiotherapy plus ipilimumab. DNA of the CDR3: TGTGCCAGCAGGACAGCTGCGGACCAGCCCCAGCATTTT. This gives the protein CASRTAADQPQHF.